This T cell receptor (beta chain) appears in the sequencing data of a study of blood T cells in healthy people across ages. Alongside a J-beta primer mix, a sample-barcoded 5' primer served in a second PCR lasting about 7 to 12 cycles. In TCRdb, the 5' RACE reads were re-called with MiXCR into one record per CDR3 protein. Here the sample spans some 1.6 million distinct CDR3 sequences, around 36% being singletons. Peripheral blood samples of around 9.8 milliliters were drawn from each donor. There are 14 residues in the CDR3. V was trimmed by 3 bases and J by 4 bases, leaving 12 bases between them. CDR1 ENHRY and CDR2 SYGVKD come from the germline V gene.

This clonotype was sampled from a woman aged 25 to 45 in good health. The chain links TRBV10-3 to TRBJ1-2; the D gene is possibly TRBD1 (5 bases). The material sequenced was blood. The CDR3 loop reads CAISDVGEFYGYTF. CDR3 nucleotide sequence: TGTGCCATCAGTGACGTGGGGGAGTTCTATGGCTACACCTTC.